The 29 T cell receptor beta chains given below trace back to one sample, sequenced in a study of CD8+CD57+ T cells in acquired aplastic anemia. Genomic DNA served as template for TCR beta VDJ and CDR3 profiling. MiXCR, run by TCRdb on the reads, gives a single entry per CDR3 protein. Among about 200,000 distinct CDR3 sequences listed, approximately 65% were seen once. Whoever was chosen for sequencing had shown CD8+CD57+ cell expansion by flow cytometry. The sequenced material came from sorted CD4+, CD8+, or CD8+CD57+ T cells (not recorded which) from PBMCs. These receptors originate from a human donor with aplastic anemia.

This clonotype was seen ten or more times. The chain is built from TRBV4-1 and TRBJ2-7; D remains unclear. Germline V gene sequence: CDR1 MGHRA, CDR2 YSYEKL. The CDR3 length is 15 residues. Trimming left V 0 bases short and J 2 bases short, with 11 bases between. CDR3 sequence reads: CASSQDLPGAYEQYF. The DNA of the CDR3 is TGCGCCAGCAGCCAAGACCTACCAGGAGCCTACGAGCAGTACTTC.

This clonotype qualifies as medium-sized (0.01 to 0.1%). V gene TRBV19 combines with J gene TRBJ2-7; the D gene could be TRBD1 or TRBD2 (6 bases each). The CDR3 runs to 13 residues. Trimming took 10 bases from V and 7 from J, leaving 20 bases between them. Germline-derived CDR1 and CDR2 are LNHDA and SQIVND (reference sequence). The CDR3 DNA reads as TGTGCCACCGAAGGGGGGCCCTTACGAGAGCAGTACTTC. Protein: CATEGGPLREQYF.

This clonotype was found many times. The chain employs TRBV12-5 and TRBJ2-2; 7 nucleotides align to TRBD1. This CDR3 is 17 amino acids long. V gave up 2 bases and J gave up 4 bases; unmatched junction bases: 10. Germline CDR1 and CDR2: LGHNT and FRNRAP. The CDR3 loop reads CASGLPTTRTGTGELFF. The CDR3 DNA reads TGTGCTAGTGGTTTGCCCACGACACGGACAGGCACCGGGGAGCTGTTTTTT.

Of note for this clonotype: The CDR3 carries no conserved terminal phenylalanine or tryptophan, so it likely arises from a read error. V is TRBV20-1 and J is TRBJ2-7, with 11 bases that match TRBD2. This CDR3 spans 15 amino acids. The germline CDR1 and CDR2 sequences are DFQATT and SNEGSKA (reference sequence). The CDR3 DNA sequence: TGCAGTGCCCCCACAACTAGCGGGAGTATGTACGAACAGTACCTC. It specifies CSAPTTSGSMYEQYL.

V gene TRBV20-1 combines with J gene TRBJ2-4, with 8 bases matching TRBD1. Germline-derived CDR1 and CDR2 are DFQATT and SNEGSKA (reference sequence). The CDR3 length is 13 residues. After removal of 1 base from V and 4 bases from J, the junction contained 0 bases not matched to a gene. CDR3 region: CSARGTGKNIQYF. CDR3 sequence (DNA): TGCAGTGCTAGAGGGACAGGGAAAAACATTCAGTACTTC.

The V gene is TRBV7-9, the J gene TRBJ2-1; 7 bases fit TRBD2. Germline-derived CDR1 and CDR2 are SEHNR and FQNEAQ (reference sequence). The CDR3 is made up of 14 amino acids. J gave up 5 bases and V 5 bases, and 6 bases lay outside the gene matches. CDR3 in amino acids: CASSSGGVDNEQFF. As DNA, the CDR3 is TGTGCCAGCAGCAGTGGGGGGGTCGACAATGAGCAGTTCTTC.

V and J are TRBV20-1 and TRBJ2-3; D unclear. Per germline, CDR1 DFQATT and CDR2 SNEGSKA (reference sequence). CDR3 length equals 13 residues. V was pared by 4 bases and J by 2 bases, with 10 bases between. Written as DNA, the CDR3 is TGCAGTGCTACCACACCGGTCACAGATACGCAGTATTTT. This codes for CSATTPVTDTQYF.

The chain combines TRBV7-9 with TRBJ2-5; D call uncertain. The CDR3 sequence is 13 residues long. V lost 5 bases to trimming and J lost 4 bases, with 11 bases between them. Germline CDR1 reads SEHNR; CDR2 reads FQNEAQ (reference sequence). CDR3 DNA: TGTGCCAGCAGCCGCCCCCTGGGAGAGACCCAGTACTTC. It translates to CASSRPLGETQYF.

This clonotype was seen a single time. The chain couples TRBV5-1 to TRBJ1-2, with D maybe TRBD1 (5 bases). The V gene lost 3 bases and the J gene lost 5 bases, with 14 bases spanning the gap. Germline V CDR1 and CDR2: SGHRS, YFSETQ. There are 14 residues in the CDR3. The CDR3 DNA reads TGCGCCAGCAGCTACGACAGCGAAGGGTATGGCTACACCTTC. Translation gives CASSYDSEGYGYTF.

This clonotype was detected once. The chain carries TRBV7-3 and TRBJ2-2; D unclear. Trimming cost V 5 bases and J 4 bases, with 8 bases left between them. CDR3 length: 13 amino acids. CDR1 is SGHTA and CDR2 is FQGTGA in the germline V gene. CDR3 nucleotide sequence: TGTGCCAGCAGCCCAGATGGCACCGGGGAGCTGTTTTTT. Translation: CASSPDGTGELFF.

This clonotype was counted many times. The V and J genes are TRBV13 and TRBJ2-1, with 7 bases lining up with TRBD1. There are 14 residues in the CDR3. Germline V gene data show CDR1 as PRHDT and CDR2 as FYEKMQ (reference sequence). Losses at the gene ends were 0 bases for V and 8 bases for J; bases not matched to a gene: 4. The CDR3 DNA sequence: TGTGCCAGCAGCTTAGGCCGCAGGGGGTATGAGCAGTTCTTC. It is translated as CASSLGRRGYEQFF.

The V gene is TRBV19, the J gene TRBJ1-2; 8 bases fit TRBD1. The junction had 13 bases not matched to a gene; V was cut back by 11 bases and J by 5 bases. The CDR3 has 14 residues. Germline-derived CDR1 and CDR2 are LNHDA and SQIVND (reference sequence). CDR3 nucleotides: TGTGCCTCCGCCCAAGACAGGGGACTTTATGGCTACACCTTC. Amino acids: CASAQDRGLYGYTF.

The V call is TRBV20-1, the J call TRBJ2-2, with 13 bases that match TRBD2. Trimming took 2 bases from V and 3 from J; bases not matched to a gene: 3. The CDR3 extends over 16 amino acids. Germline CDR1 DFQATT, CDR2 SNEGSKA (reference sequence). The CDR3 DNA is TGCAGTGCTAGAAAACTAGCGGGAGGGGACACCGGGGAGCTGTTTTTT. Amino acid sequence: CSARKLAGGDTGELFF.

This rearrangement joins TRBV9 to TRBJ1-2; D possibly corresponds to TRBD1 (5 bases). Germline V gene sequence: CDR1 SGDLS, CDR2 YYNGEE. The length of the CDR3 is 16 residues. Trimming took 0 bases from V and 8 from J, leaving 20 bases between them. CDR3 bases: TGTGCCAGCAGCGTAGACAGAGGAGGGGCGGTGAGAGGCTACACCTTC. This gives the protein CASSVDRGGAVRGYTF.

This clonotype is a singleton in its sample. This chain connects TRBV19 to TRBJ1-5; 7 bases agree with TRBD1. Germline CDR1 and CDR2: LNHDA and SQIVND (reference sequence). The V segment lost 10 bases and the J segment 5 bases; nucleotides outside the gene matches: 8. This CDR3 is built from 13 residues. The CDR3 spells CATSRDRDQPQHF. For the CDR3, the DNA is TGTGCCACCTCCCGGGACAGAGATCAGCCCCAGCATTTT.

This clonotype appeared a few times. One junction end disagrees with the germline gene, perhaps due to a read error. This chain uses TRBV20-1 with TRBJ1-1; 9 bases fit TRBD1. The length of the CDR3 is 13 residues. CDR1 and CDR2 (germline): DFQATT, SNEGSKA (reference sequence). CDR3 coding DNA: TGCAGTGCTCCCGGGACAGGGAACTCTGAAGCTTTCTTT. Translating it yields CSAPGTGNSEAFF.

The chain recombines TRBV20-1 with TRBJ2-7; 13 positions agree with TRBD2. Germline loops: CDR1 DFQATT, CDR2 SNEGSKA (reference sequence). Losses at the gene ends were 3 bases for V and 9 bases for J; bases not matched to a gene: 8. This CDR3 has 14 residues. Here the CDR3 DNA reads TGCAGTGCTAGGGGAACCGGGACTAGCGGGGCGCAGTACTTC. This translates into CSARGTGTSGAQYF.

The gene calls are TRBV20-1 and TRBJ2-6, with 7 bases lining up with TRBD1. The CDR3 covers 16 residues. The germline CDR1 and CDR2 sequences are DFQATT and SNEGSKA (reference sequence). With 1 base clipped from V and 2 bases from J, the junction kept 5 bases outside the gene matches. The CDR3 region is CSARGRQGPGANVLTF. In nucleotides, the CDR3 is TGCAGTGCTAGAGGTAGACAGGGACCTGGGGCCAACGTCCTGACTTTC.

The V and J genes are TRBV5-1 and TRBJ2-7; the match to TRBD2 covers 7 bases. The germline gives CDR1 SGHRS, CDR2 YFSETQ. The CDR3 is 15 residues long. Unmatched junction bases numbered 9, after V lost 4 bases and J lost 2 bases. In DNA, the CDR3 is TGCGCCAGCAGCCCCCGGACTAGTCGAACCTACGAGCAGTACTTC. Translation gives CASSPRTSRTYEQYF. The full variable domain, with the rest looked up from reference TRBV5-1 and TRBJ2-7, is KAGVTQTPRYLIKTRGQQVTLSCSPISGHRSVSWYQQTPGQGLQFLFEYFSETQRNKGNFPGRFSGRQFSNSRSEMNVSTLELGDSALYLCASSPRTSRTYEQYFGPGTRLTVT.

The gene calls are TRBV7-6 and TRBJ1-2; 8 positions match TRBD1. V dropped 1 base and J dropped 8; count of bases not matched to a gene: 3. Germline assignment: CDR1 SGHVS and CDR2 FNYEAQ. The CDR3 is made up of 13 amino acids. CDR3: CASSLGTGNGYTF. CDR3 DNA sequence: TGTGCCAGCAGCTTAGGGACAGGGAACGGCTACACCTTC.

This clonotype was detected a few times. The DNA for the CDR3 is TGTGCCAGCAGCTTAGCCGCGGGTATGGAGACCCAGTACTTC. Its translation is CASSLAAGMETQYF. The chain couples TRBV7-9 to TRBJ2-5; maybe TRBD2 (5 bases). V lost 0 bases and J lost 5, with 10 bases in between. The CDR3 length is 14 residues. CDR1 and CDR2 from the germline V gene are SEHNR and FQNEAQ (reference sequence).

The chain uses TRBV29-1 and TRBJ2-3; TRBD1 is a possible D gene (5 bases). Trimming took 6 bases from V and 0 from J, leaving 16 bases between them. Looked up from germline, CDR1 is SQVTM and CDR2 is ANQGSEA. The CDR3 contains 15 residues. The CDR3 loop reads CSVRQLTSSTDTQYF. The DNA for the CDR3 is TGCAGCGTCCGACAGCTAACATCTAGCACAGATACGCAGTATTTT.

This clonotype has only a few counts. The genes are TRBV15 and TRBJ2-5, with 7 bases matching TRBD1. After removal of 5 bases from V and 5 bases from J, the junction contained 2 bases not matched to a gene. This CDR3 has 12 amino acids. CDR1 is LNHNV, CDR2 YYDKDF, per germline (reference sequence). The CDR3 region has the DNA TGTGCCACCAGCCTCAGGGGGGAGACCCAGTACTTC. Its protein is CATSLRGETQYF. Together with reference TRBV15 and TRBJ2-5, the CDR3 gives the full variable domain: DAMVIQNPRYQVTQFGKPVTLSCSQTLNHNVMYWYQQKSSQAPKLLFHYYDKDFNNEADTPDNFQSRRPNTSFCFLDIRSPGLGDTAMYLCATSLRGETQYFGPGTRLLVL.

This chain links TRBV5-1 with TRBJ2-1, with D perhaps matching TRBD1 (6 bases). V dropped 2 bases and J dropped 6 bases, with 12 bases sitting between them. Germline loops: CDR1 SGHRS, CDR2 YFSETQ. The CDR3 contains 14 residues. The DNA for the CDR3 is TGCGCCAGCAGCTTCGTGCAGGGGCGCAATGAGCAGTTCTTC. Protein product: CASSFVQGRNEQFF.

This clonotype has only a few counts. This chain links TRBV20-1 with TRBJ1-6; possibly TRBD1 for D (6 bases). The V gene's germline CDR1 is DFQATT and CDR2 SNEGSKA (reference sequence). Between the trimmed V and J ends, which lost 6 bases and 7 bases, there was a span of 13 bases. This CDR3 is 13 amino acids long. CDR3 amino acids: CSATTGQNSPLHF. CDR3 in DNA: TGCAGTGCCACGACAGGACAGAATTCACCCCTCCACTTT.

V is TRBV7-8 and J is TRBJ1-1; TRBD1 is a possible D gene (5 bases). V was cut by 5 bases and J by 0 bases, with 13 bases left in between. Germline loops: CDR1 SGHVS, CDR2 FQNEAQ. CDR3 length equals 15 residues. Here the CDR3 reads CASSQEVTVNTEAFF. The CDR3, as DNA: TGTGCCAGCAGCCAAGAGGTGACAGTGAACACTGAAGCTTTCTTT.

The chain uses TRBV10-3 and TRBJ1-6, with 10 bases that match TRBD1. Losses at the gene ends were 10 bases for V and 9 bases for J; bases not matched to a gene: 6. The CDR3 totals 13 residues. CDR1 is ENHRY and CDR2 is SYGVKD in the germline V gene. The CDR3 coding sequence is TGTGCCAGCCATGGGACAGGGGTTTCACCCCTCCACTTT. Translation: CASHGTGVSPLHF.

CDR3 loop: CASSGGLSNTEAFF. The CDR3 region has the DNA TGTGCCAGCAGTGGGGGGCTCTCGAACACTGAAGCTTTCTTT. This chain connects TRBV2 to TRBJ1-1; possible D gene TRBD1, 6 bases. Germline CDR1 SNHLY, CDR2 FYNNEI. There are 14 residues in the CDR3. V gave up 4 bases and J gave up 1 base, with 10 bases separating them.

CDR3 nucleotide sequence: TGTGCCAGCAGTGAGTCAGGGTTTAATTCACCCCTCCACTTT. Protein sequence: CASSESGFNSPLHF. The genes are TRBV2 and TRBJ1-6, with D possibly TRBD1 on 5 matching bases. Between the trimmed V and J ends, which lost 3 bases and 6 bases, there was a span of 9 bases. This CDR3 contains 14 residues. Germline loops: CDR1 SNHLY, CDR2 FYNNEI.